Listed below are T cell receptor beta chains from one sample, sequenced in a study of T cell responses to AZD1222 COVID-19 vaccine. TCRdb's table, derived via immunoSEQ multiplex PCR, lists solely in-frame clones and lacks some. The sample carries about 140,000 clones, about 91% recorded once. Sequencing was performed on peripheral blood, taken on day 0 of AZD1222 vaccination. These TCRs come from an adult in good health. CDR3s include the opening cysteine and the closing phenylalanine or tryptophan. Fields, in order: clone size, V gene, D gene, J gene, CDR3 DNA, CDR3 protein. The D gene is left open where the match is weak. Clone size is not always given. Where it is, it says once, few, many or a class for expanded clones.

NA	TRBV6-1	TRBD1	TRBJ1-1	TGTGCCAGCAGTGATAGACAGGGTCTCACTGAAGCTTTCTTT	CASSDRQGLTEAFF
NA	TRBV19	TRBD1	TRBJ2-7	TGTGCCAGTAGTCTGGGACAGACCACCTACGAGCAGTACTTC	CASSLGQTTYEQYF
NA	TRBV2	TRBD1	TRBJ2-1	TGTGCCAGCAGAGGCACGGGACAGGGGAATGGTGAGCAGTTCTTC	CASRGTGQGNGEQFF
NA	TRBV7-9	NA	TRBJ1-1	TGTGCCAGCAGCTACCCCGTGGGCACTGAAGCTTTCTTT	CASSYPVGTEAFF
NA	TRBV4-1	NA	TRBJ2-5	TGCGCCAGCAGCCCCGTATTCACAGGGCCCGAGACCCAGTACTTC	CASSPVFTGPETQYF
NA	TRBV19	TRBD1	TRBJ1-2	TGTGCCAGTAGTATAATCGACAGGGGAAACTATGGCTACACCTTC	CASSIIDRGNYGYTF
NA	TRBV5-5	NA	TRBJ1-2	TGTGCCAGCAGCTTGGAACCGCGGACAAGCTATGGCTACACCTTC	CASSLEPRTSYGYTF
NA	TRBV7-6	TRBD1	TRBJ1-1	TGTGCCAGCAGCTTTTATCCCTGGTGGACAGGTTGGACGGCCACTGAAGCTTTCTTT	CASSFYPWWTGWTATEAFF
NA	TRBV10-2	NA	TRBJ1-4	TGCGCCAGACTGAGGGAAGGCGGCGAAAAACTGTTTTTT	CARLREGGEKLFF
NA	TRBV7-9	NA	TRBJ1-4	TGTGCCAGCAGCTCGGGCGACGGTGAAAAACTGTTTTTT	CASSSGDGEKLFF
NA	TRBV5-3	NA	TRBJ1-1	TGTGCCAGAAGCTTGGGTCAGTTTGAAGCTTTCTTT	CARSLGQFEAFF
NA	TRBV7-8	TRBD1	TRBJ1-6	TGTGCCAGCAGCTTAGCGACAGGGGGCGCCTCTTATTCACCCCTCCACTTT	CASSLATGGASYSPLHF
NA	TRBV13	NA	TRBJ2-5	TGTGCCAGCAGCTTAAGGGTGGAGACCCAGTACTTC	CASSLRVETQYF
NA	TRBV4-1	NA	TRBJ2-7	TGCGCCAGCAGCCATCTTTCTCTTGGGACGGGCGAGCAGTACTTC	CASSHLSLGTGEQYF
NA	TRBV6-5	TRBD1	TRBJ1-2	TGTGCCAGCAGTTACTCTCCGACAGGGTTTGAAGGCTACACCTTC	CASSYSPTGFEGYTF
NA	TRBV3-1/TRBV3-2	NA	TRBJ1-2	TGTGCCAGCAGCCAAGAACGGGTTTTCGGGTATGGCTACACCTTC	CASSQERVFGYGYTF
NA	TRBV6-5	NA	TRBJ1-5	TGTGCCAGCAGTTACAACCAGTATAGCAATCAGCCCCAGCATTTT	CASSYNQYSNQPQHF
NA	TRBV5-6	NA	TRBJ1-5	TGTGCCAGCAGCTGGGGGAGCAATCAGCCCCAGCATTTT	CASSWGSNQPQHF
NA	TRBV3-1/TRBV3-2	NA	TRBJ1-4	TGTGCCAGCAGCCAATCTATCGGCGAAAAACTGTTTTTT	CASSQSIGEKLFF
once	TRBV15	NA	TRBJ2-7	TGTGCCACCAGAGAAGGGCCACCCTACGAGCAGTACTTC	CATREGPPYEQYF
NA	TRBV5-1	TRBD2	TRBJ2-7	TGCGCCAGCAGCCTGGGAGGGAGTGGATACGAGCAGTACTTC	CASSLGGSGYEQYF
NA	TRBV6-5	NA	TRBJ1-1	TGTGCCAGCAACCGGGACGGTTCTGAAGCTTTCTTT	CASNRDGSEAFF
many	TRBV6-4	NA	TRBJ2-3	TGTGCCAGCAGTGACTCAACAGGGAGGGGTGCAGATACGCAGTATTTT	CASSDSTGRGADTQYF
NA	TRBV29-1	NA	TRBJ2-2	TGCAGCGTTGAACATACAGGGAACACCGGGGAGCTGTTTTTT	CSVEHTGNTGELFF
NA	TRBV5-5	NA	TRBJ1-5	TGTGCCAGCAGCGACTCCGGGGGCGGGCGGGGCAATCAGCCCCAGCATTTT	CASSDSGGGRGNQPQHF
NA	TRBV7-2	TRBD1	TRBJ1-5	TGTGCCAGCAGCCTGGGGACAGGGGGCGGACAGCCCCAGCATTTT	CASSLGTGGGQPQHF
NA	TRBV7-9	TRBD1	TRBJ1-1	TGTGCCAGCAGCTTTAGGGGGCATGACACTGAAGCTTTCTTT	CASSFRGHDTEAFF
NA	TRBV14	TRBD2	TRBJ2-2	TGTGCCAGCAGCCAAGATAGCGGGAGTTCGGGCACCGGGGAGCTGTTTTTT	CASSQDSGSSGTGELFF
few	TRBV2	TRBD1	TRBJ1-2	TGTGCCAGCAGCGGGGACAGTCCAGCGTATGGCTACACCTTC	CASSGDSPAYGYTF
NA	TRBV19	TRBD1	TRBJ2-5	TGTGCCAGTAGAAGCCCAGGGGGCAAAGAGACCCAGTACTTC	CASRSPGGKETQYF
NA	TRBV28	NA	TRBJ1-5	TGTGCCAGCAGCGCAGGGGAGGGGCGCAATCAGCCCCAGCATTTT	CASSAGEGRNQPQHF
NA	TRBV11-2	NA	TRBJ2-7	TGTGCCAGCAGCTTCCGGGACTTCACCTACGAGCAGTACTTC	CASSFRDFTYEQYF
NA	TRBV18	NA	TRBJ1-2	TGTGCCAGCTCACCACCGACGGGGGCCCTATGGGGCTACACCTTC	CASSPPTGALWGYTF
NA	TRBV27	TRBD2	TRBJ2-7	TGTGCCAGCAGTTCCCACAGAGCGGGAGGGGACTACGAGCAGTACTTC	CASSSHRAGGDYEQYF
NA	TRBV19	NA	TRBJ2-7	TGTGCCAGTAGCGGGATGAACGGCGGTTCCTACGAGCAGTACTTC	CASSGMNGGSYEQYF
NA	TRBV2	TRBD1	TRBJ1-1	TGTGCCAGCAGTGCGGCGACAGGGACGGGGAATGAAGCTTTCTTT	CASSAATGTGNEAFF
once	TRBV5-1	NA	TRBJ2-2	TGCGCCAGCAGCTACGGGACAACTTCGACGAACACCGGGGAGCTGTTTTTT	CASSYGTTSTNTGELFF
NA	TRBV18	TRBD1	TRBJ2-7	TGTGCCAGCTCACCGACCCCGACAGGGAGCTCCTACGAGCAGTACTTC	CASSPTPTGSSYEQYF
NA	TRBV5-1	NA	TRBJ1-1	TGCGCCAGCAGCTTGGGCGGGGGCGCTGAAGCTTTCTTT	CASSLGGGAEAFF
few	TRBV5-4	NA	TRBJ1-2	TGTGCCAGCAGCCAAATTCCGGGACTCCGTAACTATGGCTACACCTTC	CASSQIPGLRNYGYTF
few	TRBV19	NA	TRBJ2-1	TGTGCCAGTAGTATGGGAGTCAATGGGGGCAATGAGCAGTTCTTC	CASSMGVNGGNEQFF
NA	TRBV7-2	NA	TRBJ1-4	TGTGCCAGCAGCTCAGCCATTTTTGCAACTAATGAAAAACTGTTTTTT	CASSSAIFATNEKLFF
once	TRBV5-5	NA	TRBJ2-7	TGTGCCAGCAGCTTGGATGGGGGAGCCGCCTACGAGCAGTACTTC	CASSLDGGAAYEQYF
NA	TRBV6-5	NA	TRBJ1-3	TGTGCCAGCAGTTACGGACAGTATGGAAACACCATATATTTT	CASSYGQYGNTIYF
NA	TRBV23-1	TRBD1	TRBJ1-2	TGCGCCAGCAGTCAATTGATTGGGACAGCTTATGGCTACACCTTC	CASSQLIGTAYGYTF
NA	TRBV7-8	TRBD1	TRBJ1-2	TGTGCCAGCAGCCAGACGACAGGGAACTATGGCTACACCTTC	CASSQTTGNYGYTF
NA	TRBV5-1	TRBD1	TRBJ1-1	TGCGCCAGCAGCGGACAGGGAATGAACACTGAAGCTTTCTTT	CASSGQGMNTEAFF
NA	TRBV4-1	TRBD1	TRBJ2-7	TGCGCCAGCAGCCAAGTCGGCCAGGGGGACCACGAGCAGTACTTC	CASSQVGQGDHEQYF
NA	TRBV5-7	NA	TRBJ1-2	TGTGCCAGCAGCTTGGGACAGTATGGCTACACCTTC	CASSLGQYGYTF
NA	TRBV5-1	TRBD1	TRBJ2-1	TGCGCCAGTGGGGACAGGGGATTCGATGAGCAGTTCTTC	CASGDRGFDEQFF
NA	TRBV19	TRBD1	TRBJ1-1	TGTGCCATTTCGAAGGGGGACAGTGGCACTGAAGCTTTCTTT	CAISKGDSGTEAFF
NA	TRBV5-6	NA	TRBJ1-5	TGTGCCAGCAGCTTGTCTTCTACAGCCTTAGCAAATCAGCCCCAGCATTTT	CASSLSSTALANQPQHF
NA	TRBV6-4	TRBD1	TRBJ1-2	TGTGCCAGCAGTGAAGATACAGGGGGCATTAATGGCTACACCTTC	CASSEDTGGINGYTF
few	TRBV7-9	NA	TRBJ1-4	TGTGCCAGCAGCTTAGCGGCGGCAGGAGCTAATGAAAAACTGTTTTTT	CASSLAAAGANEKLFF
NA	TRBV6-5	NA	TRBJ1-2	TGTGCCAGCAGTTACGGGAGCCCTAACTATGGCTACACCTTC	CASSYGSPNYGYTF
NA	TRBV7-9	TRBD1	TRBJ2-7	TGTGCCAGCAGCTCGACAGGGGACGAGCAGTACTTC	CASSSTGDEQYF
NA	TRBV6-5	NA	TRBJ1-5	TGTGCCAGCAGTTACGCGGTTAGCAATCAGCCCCAGCATTTT	CASSYAVSNQPQHF
NA	TRBV5-1	NA	TRBJ2-1	TGCGCCAGCAGCGAGCACAATGAGCAGTTCTTC	CASSEHNEQFF
NA	TRBV11-2	NA	TRBJ1-2	TGTGCCAGCAGCTTATCACGGTCCTATGGCTACACCTTC	CASSLSRSYGYTF